This T cell receptor beta chain is drawn from a study of blood T cell repertoires in COVID-19. Whole-study context: Specimens from acute and convalescent COVID-19 originated in the United States, Italy and Spain.

Authors' data handling: Amplification with reference gene primers provided the estimates of nucleated cell counts. Sequenced by immunoSEQ multiplex PCR; TCRdb stores in-frame clones only, minus some. That table furnishes V, J and clone size, whereas the DNA furnished D and trimming. This sample has about 160,000 clones, with over 70% found just once. Germline values: CDR1 LNHDA, CDR2 SQIVND (reference sequence). V shed 11 bases and J 3 bases; nucleotides not matched to a gene: 19. CDR3 length: 18 residues. The age range of participants was about 18 to 95 years, with residence in 20 to 25 US areas. Cohorts were assigned according to the clinical history that participants reported.

This TCR was sampled from a woman in her thirties or forties with acute COVID-19. The chain recombines TRBV19 with TRBJ1-3, with 10 bases lining up with TRBD1. The sequenced material came from PBMCs or T cells enriched from blood (not recorded which). The CDR3 sequence is CAATMKPGQGLIGNTIYF. CDR3 DNA: TGTGCCGCAACTATGAAACCGGGACAGGGGCTGATTGGAAACACCATATATTTT.